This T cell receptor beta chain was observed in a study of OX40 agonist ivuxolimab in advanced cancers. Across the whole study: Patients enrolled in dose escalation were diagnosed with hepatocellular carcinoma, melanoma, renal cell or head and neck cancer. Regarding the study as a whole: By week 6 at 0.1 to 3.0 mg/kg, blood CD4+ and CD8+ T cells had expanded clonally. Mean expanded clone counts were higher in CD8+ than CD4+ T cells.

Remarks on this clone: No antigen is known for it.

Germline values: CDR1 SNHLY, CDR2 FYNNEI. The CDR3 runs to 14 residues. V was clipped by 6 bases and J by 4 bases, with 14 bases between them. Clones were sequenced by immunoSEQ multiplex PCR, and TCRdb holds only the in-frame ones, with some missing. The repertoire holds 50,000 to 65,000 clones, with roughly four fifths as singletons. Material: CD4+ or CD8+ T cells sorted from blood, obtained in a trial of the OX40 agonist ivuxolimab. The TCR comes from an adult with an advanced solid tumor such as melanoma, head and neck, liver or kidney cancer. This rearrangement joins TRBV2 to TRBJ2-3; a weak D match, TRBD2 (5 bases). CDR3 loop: CASSSDFSSDTQYF. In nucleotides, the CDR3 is TGTGCCAGCAGCTCGGACTTTTCCTCAGATACGCAGTATTTT.